This TCR beta chain was observed in a study of T cell responses to AZD1222 COVID-19 vaccine. TCRdb's table, derived via immunoSEQ multiplex PCR, lists solely in-frame clones and lacks some. The sample includes fewer than 250,000 clones, about 92% of them seen just once. This CDR3 spans 15 amino acids. Germline V lookup: CDR1 MNHGY, CDR2 SVAAGI. The ends were cut back, 0 bases at V and 3 bases at J, with 12 bases in the middle. The chain joins TRBV6-9 to TRBJ2-7; maybe TRBD1 (5 bases). Sequenced here: peripheral blood, sampled on day 0 of AZD1222 vaccination. The clonotype originates from an adult in good health. CDR3 coding DNA: TGTGCCAGCAGTTATTCTCACGGACAAGACTACGAGCAGTACTTC. Translation gives CASSYSHGQDYEQYF.